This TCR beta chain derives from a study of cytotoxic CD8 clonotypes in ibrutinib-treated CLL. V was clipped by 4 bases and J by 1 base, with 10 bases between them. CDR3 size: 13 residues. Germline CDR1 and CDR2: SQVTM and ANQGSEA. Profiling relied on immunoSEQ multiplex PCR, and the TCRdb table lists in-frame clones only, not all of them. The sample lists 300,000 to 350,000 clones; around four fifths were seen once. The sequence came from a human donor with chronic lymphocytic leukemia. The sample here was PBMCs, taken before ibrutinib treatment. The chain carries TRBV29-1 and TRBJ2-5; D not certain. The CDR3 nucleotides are TGCAGCGTTGGGTGGTCAGCCCAAGAGACCCAGTACTTC. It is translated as CSVGWSAQETQYF.